This entry concerns a single T cell receptor beta chain. What antigen it recognizes has not been identified. Nothing much larger sits one base from this clone, and base qualities are not available. Library method: the immunoSEQ multiplex PCR assay. For most patients, genomic DNA was isolated with the Qiagen DNeasy Blood and Tissue Kit and sent frozen to Adaptive Biotechnologies for TCR sequencing. For most patients, high-throughput TCR-beta CDR3 sequencing of genomic DNA was performed by Adaptive Biotechnologies. Concerning the study's data processing: Adaptive's ImmunoSEQ software was the source of the TCR sequencing data for roughly 19 patients, while three other patients were processed with MiXCR and VDJtools. To correct CD4 versus CD8 sorting errors, any sequence found in both subsets at a frequency ratio below 5:1 was removed. Because the origin of CDR3 nucleotide sequences shared between donor and recipient could not be assigned, those sequences were removed. To count as alloreactive, a clone needed at least 2-fold expansion over unstimulated cells and a minimum CFSE-low frequency of 0.002% (template counts) or 0.001% (read counts). Clones detected in sequenced pre-transplant spleen, lymph node, or MLR CFSE-low populations of the donor or recipient were defined as mappable. The cumulative frequency of alloreactive clones was calculated as a percentage of all sequences, weighted by copy number. TCRdb holds this immuneACCESS table with in-frame rearrangements only. Some clones are missing; in checked studies, unresolved V genes explain under half, and the rest has no known cause. Clonal size and the V and J genes are those of that table, whereas D and trimming came from the DNA. The table for this sample lists about 97,000 clones; 91% of them were counted only once. Approximately 0.18% of the sample goes to the ten largest clones.

Interpreted using the paper, the time point label stands for: cells obtained before transplantation from donor or recipient. CD3+CD4+ and CD3+CD8+ populations were FACS-sorted from unstimulated pre-transplant donor and recipient cells taken from spleen or lymph nodes. The data derive from a study of graft-versus-host responses after intestinal transplantation (dated by TCRdb to 2020 to 2022). Regarding the complete study: Recipients received multivisceral, liver-intestinal, or isolated intestinal transplants. Of the 20 to 25 intestinal transplant recipients enrolled in the cohort, one of whom was a retransplant, a few patients without pretransplant specimens were excluded. Every recipient was given anti-thymocyte globulin induction, then maintenance tacrolimus and steroids for roughly 3 years. After intestinal transplantation, graft-versus-host and host-versus-graft alloreactive T cell clones in the graft, circulation and bone marrow were tracked using bulk TCR-beta CDR3 sequencing. Instead of going to the commercial service, samples from a few later patients were sequenced in-house on an Illumina MiSeq and processed with MiXCR. A peak of at least 4% donor T cells among recipient peripheral blood mononuclear cells was the definition used for donor T cell macrochimerism. Alloreactive clones were identified by sequencing pre-transplant mixed lymphocyte reaction products and comparing them with unstimulated pre-transplant donor and recipient T cells. The full study reports these points: Conclusions were limited by the relatively low number and heterogeneity of intestinal transplant patients. Early after transplant, declines in HvG clones were associated with peak levels of circulating GvH clones. High GvH to HvG T cell clonal ratios were observed in the allografts of patients with donor T cell macrochimerism. GvH clones were detected in recipient bone marrow, and some appeared earlier in ileal mucosa or blood, consistent with an intestinal mucosal origin.

For this chain, trimming is 1 base at the V end and 9 bases at the J end, and the number of junction bases without a gene match is 10. Its CDR3 holds 17 amino acids, cysteine through phenylalanine. Only CDR3 DNA remains: 51 bases, in frame from the first base. CDR1 MGHRA and CDR2 YSYEKL are derived from the germline V gene. This sample comprised unstimulated CD4+ T cells sorted from spleen or lymph node cells, obtained before transplant. This sequence was found in a human donor who was the organ donor for an intestinal transplant. The chain links TRBV4-1 with TRBJ2-1, and TRBD2 matches 12 of the central bases. For the CDR3, the sequence is CASSQGLAGGRQGEQFF. The bases are TGCGCCAGCAGCCAAGGCCTAGCGGGGGGGCGGCAGGGTGAGCAGTTCTTC.